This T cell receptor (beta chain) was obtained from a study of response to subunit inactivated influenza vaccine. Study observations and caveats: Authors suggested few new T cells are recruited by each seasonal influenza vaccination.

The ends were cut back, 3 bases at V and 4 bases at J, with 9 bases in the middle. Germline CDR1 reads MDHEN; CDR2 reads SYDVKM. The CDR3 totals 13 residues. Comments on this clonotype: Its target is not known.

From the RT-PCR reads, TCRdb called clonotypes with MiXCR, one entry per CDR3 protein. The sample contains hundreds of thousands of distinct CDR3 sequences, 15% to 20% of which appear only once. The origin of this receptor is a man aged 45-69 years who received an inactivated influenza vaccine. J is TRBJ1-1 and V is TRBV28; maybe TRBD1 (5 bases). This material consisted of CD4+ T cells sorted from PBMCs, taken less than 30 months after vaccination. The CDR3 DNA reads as TGTGCCAGCAGTTTGATAAGGGGCACTGAAGCTTTCTTT. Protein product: CASSLIRGTEAFF.